Detailed here is one T cell receptor (beta chain). Its antigen remains unknown. Data came from immunoSEQ multiplex PCR; TCRdb stores just in-frame clones and leaves some out. The table has about 2,500,000 clones, approximately 90% seen once. The data belong to a study of shared clonotypes between healthy human individuals. Broader study findings: In the sorted subsets, rarefaction showed sequencing was incomplete despite large depth. All-four-donor shared clonotypes had higher generation probabilities than non-shared clonotypes did.

Germline V CDR1 and CDR2: SNHLY, FYNNEI. Trimming left V 5 bases short and J 1 base short, with 9 bases between. This CDR3 spans 13 amino acids. This chain uses TRBV2 with TRBJ2-7; D is possibly TRBD1 or TRBD2 (5 bases each). Sample: naive CD4+ T cells sorted from blood. The sample's subset: CD45RA+ positively selected. This clonotype was sampled from a young man in good health. The CDR3, as DNA: TGTGCCAGCAGTCGGGACCGTTCCTACGAGCAGTACTTC. As protein: CASSRDRSYEQYF.